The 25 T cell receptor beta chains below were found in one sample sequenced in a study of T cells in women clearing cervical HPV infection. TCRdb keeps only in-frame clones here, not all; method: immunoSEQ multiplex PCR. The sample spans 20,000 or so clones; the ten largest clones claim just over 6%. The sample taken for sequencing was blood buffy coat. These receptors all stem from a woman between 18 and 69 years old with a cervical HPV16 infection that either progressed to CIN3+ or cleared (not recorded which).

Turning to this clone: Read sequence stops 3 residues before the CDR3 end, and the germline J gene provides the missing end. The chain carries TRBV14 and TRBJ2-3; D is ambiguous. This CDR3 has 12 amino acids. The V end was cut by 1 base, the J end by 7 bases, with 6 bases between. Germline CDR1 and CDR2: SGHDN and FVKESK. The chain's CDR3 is CASSQGLYTQYF. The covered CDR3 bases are TGTGCCAGCAGCCAAGGACTGTATACG.

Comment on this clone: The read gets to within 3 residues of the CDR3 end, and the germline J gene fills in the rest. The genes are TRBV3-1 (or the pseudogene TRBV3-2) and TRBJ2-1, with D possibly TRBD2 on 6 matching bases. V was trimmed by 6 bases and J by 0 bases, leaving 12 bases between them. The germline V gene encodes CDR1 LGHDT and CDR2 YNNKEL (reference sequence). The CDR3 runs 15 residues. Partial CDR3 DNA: TGTGCCAGCAGTCCCGGACTATACTCCTACAATGAG. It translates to CASSPGLYSYNE. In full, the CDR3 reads CASSPGLYSYNEQFF.

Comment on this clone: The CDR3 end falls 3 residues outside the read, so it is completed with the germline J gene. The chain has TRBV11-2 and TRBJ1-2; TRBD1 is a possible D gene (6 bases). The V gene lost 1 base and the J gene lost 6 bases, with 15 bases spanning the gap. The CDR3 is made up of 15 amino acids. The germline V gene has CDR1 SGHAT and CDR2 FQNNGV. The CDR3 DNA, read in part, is TGTGCCAGCAGCTTAGGGGCATTCGAGGGGGATGGC. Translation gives CASSLGAFEGDG. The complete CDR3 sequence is CASSLGAFEGDGYTF.

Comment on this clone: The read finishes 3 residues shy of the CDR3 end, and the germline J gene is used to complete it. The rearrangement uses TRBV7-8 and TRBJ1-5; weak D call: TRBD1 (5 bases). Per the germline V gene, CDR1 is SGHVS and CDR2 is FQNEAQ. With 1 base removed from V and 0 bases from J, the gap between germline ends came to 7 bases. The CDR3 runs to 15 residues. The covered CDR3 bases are TGTGCCAGCAGCTTAGAAGGGGATAGCAATCAGCCC. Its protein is CASSLEGDSNQP. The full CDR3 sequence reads CASSLEGDSNQPQHF.

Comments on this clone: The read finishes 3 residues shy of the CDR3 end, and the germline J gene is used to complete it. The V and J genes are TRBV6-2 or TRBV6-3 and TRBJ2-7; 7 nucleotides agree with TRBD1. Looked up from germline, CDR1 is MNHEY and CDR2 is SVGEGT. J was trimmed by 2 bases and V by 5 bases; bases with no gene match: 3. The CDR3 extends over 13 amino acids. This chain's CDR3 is CASSRTGAYEQYF. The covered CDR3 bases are TGTGCCAGCAGTCGCACAGGGGCCTACGAG.

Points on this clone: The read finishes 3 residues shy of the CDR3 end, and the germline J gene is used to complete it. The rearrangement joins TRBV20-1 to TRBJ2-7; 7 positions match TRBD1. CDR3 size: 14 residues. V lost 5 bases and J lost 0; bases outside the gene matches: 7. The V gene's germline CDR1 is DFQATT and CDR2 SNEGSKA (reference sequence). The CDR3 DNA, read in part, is TGCAGTGCTGACAGGGACCAGGCCTCCTACGAG. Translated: CSADRDQASYE. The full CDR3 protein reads CSADRDQASYEQYF.

CDR3 residues: CASSLTLGGEQFF. The sequenced CDR3 bases are TGCGCCAGCAGCTTGACGCTAGGGGGTGAG. The rearrangement joins TRBV5-1 to TRBJ2-1; a weak D match, TRBD1 (6 bases). The sequence runs out 3 residues before the end of the CDR3; the remainder is reconstructed from the germline J gene. The CDR3 totals 13 residues. Trimming shortened V by 1 base and J by 9 bases, and 11 bases separated the two germline ends. Looked up from germline, CDR1 is SGHRS and CDR2 is YFSETQ.

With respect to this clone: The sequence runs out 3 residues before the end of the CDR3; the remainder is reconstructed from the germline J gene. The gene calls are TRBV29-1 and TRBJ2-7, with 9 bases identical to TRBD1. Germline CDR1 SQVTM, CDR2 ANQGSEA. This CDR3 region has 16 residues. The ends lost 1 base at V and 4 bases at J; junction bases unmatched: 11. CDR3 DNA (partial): TGCAGCGTTGAAGGCCGAGTGGGGACAGGGAAGTACGAG. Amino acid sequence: CSVEGRVGTGKYE. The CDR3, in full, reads CSVEGRVGTGKYEQYF.

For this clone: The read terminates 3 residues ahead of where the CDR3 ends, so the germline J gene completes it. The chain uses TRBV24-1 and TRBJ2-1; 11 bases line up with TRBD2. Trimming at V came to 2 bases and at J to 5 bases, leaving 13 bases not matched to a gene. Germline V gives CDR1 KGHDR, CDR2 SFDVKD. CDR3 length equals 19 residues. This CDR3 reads CATSDSTVGLAGNNNEQFF. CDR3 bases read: TGTGCCACCAGTGATTCGACAGTTGGACTAGCGGGTAATAACAATGAG.

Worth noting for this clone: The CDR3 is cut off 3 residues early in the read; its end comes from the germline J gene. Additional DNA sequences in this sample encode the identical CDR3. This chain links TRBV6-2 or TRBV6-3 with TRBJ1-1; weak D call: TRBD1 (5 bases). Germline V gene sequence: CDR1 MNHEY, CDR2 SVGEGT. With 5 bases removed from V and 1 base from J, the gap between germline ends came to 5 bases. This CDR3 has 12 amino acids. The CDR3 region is CASSRGNTEAFF. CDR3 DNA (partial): TGTGCCAGCAGTAGGGGGAACACTGAA.

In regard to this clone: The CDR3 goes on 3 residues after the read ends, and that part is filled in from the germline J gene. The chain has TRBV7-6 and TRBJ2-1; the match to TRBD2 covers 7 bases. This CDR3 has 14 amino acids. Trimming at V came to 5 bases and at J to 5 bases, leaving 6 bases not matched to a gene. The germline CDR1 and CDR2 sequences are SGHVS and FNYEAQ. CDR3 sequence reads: CASSRNLADNEQFF. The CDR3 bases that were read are TGTGCCAGCAGCCGGAATCTAGCGGACAATGAG.

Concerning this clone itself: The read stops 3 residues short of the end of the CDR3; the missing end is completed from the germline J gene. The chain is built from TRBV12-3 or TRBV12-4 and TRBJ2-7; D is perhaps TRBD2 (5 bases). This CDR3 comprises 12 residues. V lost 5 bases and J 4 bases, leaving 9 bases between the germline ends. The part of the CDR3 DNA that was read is TGTGCCAGCAGTCGGACTGGGTACGAG. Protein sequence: CASSRTGYE. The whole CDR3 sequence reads CASSRTGYEQYF.

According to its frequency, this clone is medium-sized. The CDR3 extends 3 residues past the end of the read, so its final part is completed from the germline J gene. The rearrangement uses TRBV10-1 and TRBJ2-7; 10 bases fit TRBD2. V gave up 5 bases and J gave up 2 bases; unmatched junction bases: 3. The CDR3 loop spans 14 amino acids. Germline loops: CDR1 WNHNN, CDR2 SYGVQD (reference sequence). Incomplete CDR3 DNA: TGCGCCAGCAGTAAGCTAGCGGGAGCCTACGAG. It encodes CASSKLAGAYE. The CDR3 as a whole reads CASSKLAGAYEQYF.

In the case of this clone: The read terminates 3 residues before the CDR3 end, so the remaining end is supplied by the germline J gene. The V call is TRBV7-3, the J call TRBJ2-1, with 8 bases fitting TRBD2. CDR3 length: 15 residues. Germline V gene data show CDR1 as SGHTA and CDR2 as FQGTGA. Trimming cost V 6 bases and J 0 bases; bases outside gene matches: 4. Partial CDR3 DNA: TGTGCCAGCAGGCAAAGCGGGAGCTCCTACAATGAG. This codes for CASRQSGSSYNE. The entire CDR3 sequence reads CASRQSGSSYNEQFF.

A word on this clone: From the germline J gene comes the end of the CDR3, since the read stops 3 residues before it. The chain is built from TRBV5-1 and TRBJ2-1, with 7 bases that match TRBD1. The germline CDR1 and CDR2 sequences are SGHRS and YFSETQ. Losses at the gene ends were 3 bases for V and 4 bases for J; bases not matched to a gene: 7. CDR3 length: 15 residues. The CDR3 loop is CASSSRDRTYNEQFF. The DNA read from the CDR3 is TGCGCCAGCAGCTCCCGGGACAGAACTTACAATGAG.

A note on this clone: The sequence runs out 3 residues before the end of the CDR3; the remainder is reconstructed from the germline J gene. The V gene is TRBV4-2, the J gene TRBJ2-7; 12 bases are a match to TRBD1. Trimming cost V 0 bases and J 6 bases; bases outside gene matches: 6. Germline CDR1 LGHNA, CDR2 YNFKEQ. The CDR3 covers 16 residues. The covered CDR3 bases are TGTGCCAGCAGCCAAGATAAGTGGGACAGGGGGCTCGAG. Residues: CASSQDKWDRGLE. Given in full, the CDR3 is CASSQDKWDRGLEQYF.

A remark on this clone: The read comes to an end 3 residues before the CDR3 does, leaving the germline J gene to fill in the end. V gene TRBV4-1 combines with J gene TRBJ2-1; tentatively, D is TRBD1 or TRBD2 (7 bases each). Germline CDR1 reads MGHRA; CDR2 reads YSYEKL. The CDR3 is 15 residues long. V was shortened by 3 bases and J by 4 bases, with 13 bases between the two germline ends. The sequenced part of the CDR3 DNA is TGCGCCAGCAGCCAGGGAGGGGGCGTATACAATGAG. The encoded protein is CASSQGGGVYNE. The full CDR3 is CASSQGGGVYNEQFF.

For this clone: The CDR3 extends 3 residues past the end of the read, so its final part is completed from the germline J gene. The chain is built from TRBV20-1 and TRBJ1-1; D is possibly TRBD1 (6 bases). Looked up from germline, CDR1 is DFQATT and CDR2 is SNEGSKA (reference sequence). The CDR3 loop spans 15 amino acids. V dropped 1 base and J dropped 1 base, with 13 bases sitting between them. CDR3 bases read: TGCAGTGCTAGAGCTCGAGGGGGTAAGAACACTGAA. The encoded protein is CSARARGGKNTE. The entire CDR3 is CSARARGGKNTEAFF.

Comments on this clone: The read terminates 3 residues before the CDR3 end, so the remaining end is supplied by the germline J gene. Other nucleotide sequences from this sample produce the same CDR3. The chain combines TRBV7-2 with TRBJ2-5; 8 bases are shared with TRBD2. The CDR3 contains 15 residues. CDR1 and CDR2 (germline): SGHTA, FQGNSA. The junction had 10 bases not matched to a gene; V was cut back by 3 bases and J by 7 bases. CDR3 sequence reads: CASSLGTPGGGTQYF. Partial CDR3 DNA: TGTGCCAGCAGCTTGGGGACCCCGGGAGGGGGGACC. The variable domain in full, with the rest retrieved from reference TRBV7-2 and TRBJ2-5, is GAGVSQSPSNKVTEKGKDVELRCDPISGHTALYWYRQSLGQGLEFLIYFQGNSAPDKSGLPSDRFSAERTGGSVSTLTIQRTQQEDSAVYLCASSLGTPGGGTQYFGPGTRLLVL.

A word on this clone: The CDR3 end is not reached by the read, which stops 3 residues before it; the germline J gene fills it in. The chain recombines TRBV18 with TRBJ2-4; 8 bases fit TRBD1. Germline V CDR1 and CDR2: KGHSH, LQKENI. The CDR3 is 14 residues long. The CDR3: CASSPQDRENRQYF. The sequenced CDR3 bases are TGTGCCAGCTCACCCCAGGACAGGGAGAACCGT.

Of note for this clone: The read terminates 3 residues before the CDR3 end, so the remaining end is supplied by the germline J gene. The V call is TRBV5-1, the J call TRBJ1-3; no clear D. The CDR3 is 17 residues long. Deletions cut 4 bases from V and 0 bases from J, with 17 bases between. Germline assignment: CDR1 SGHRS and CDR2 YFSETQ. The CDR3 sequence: CASSPNIRSNSGNTIYF. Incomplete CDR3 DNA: TGCGCCAGCAGCCCGAACATCAGGAGCAACTCTGGAAACACC.

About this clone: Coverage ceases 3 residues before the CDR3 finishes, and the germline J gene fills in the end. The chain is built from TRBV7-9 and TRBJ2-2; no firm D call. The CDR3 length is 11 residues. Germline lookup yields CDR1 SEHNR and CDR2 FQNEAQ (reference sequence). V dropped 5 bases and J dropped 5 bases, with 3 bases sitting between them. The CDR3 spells CASSRTGELFF. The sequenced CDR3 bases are TGTGCCAGCAGCCGGACCGGGGAG.

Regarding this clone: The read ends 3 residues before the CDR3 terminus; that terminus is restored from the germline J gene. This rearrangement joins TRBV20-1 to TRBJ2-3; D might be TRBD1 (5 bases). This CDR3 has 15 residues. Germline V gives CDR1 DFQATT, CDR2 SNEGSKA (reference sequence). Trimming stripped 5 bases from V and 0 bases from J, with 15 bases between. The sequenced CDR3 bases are TGCAGTGCTCCCCAGGGCGGTCCGAGCACAGATACG. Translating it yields CSAPQGGPSTDT. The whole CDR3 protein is CSAPQGGPSTDTQYF.

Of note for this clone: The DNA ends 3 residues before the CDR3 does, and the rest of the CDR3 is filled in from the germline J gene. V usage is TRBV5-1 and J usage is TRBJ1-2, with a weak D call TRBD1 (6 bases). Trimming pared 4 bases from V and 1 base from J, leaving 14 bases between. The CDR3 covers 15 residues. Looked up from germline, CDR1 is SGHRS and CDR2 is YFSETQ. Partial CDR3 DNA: TGCGCCAGCAGCCAAGGACAGTTTCTTAACTATGGC. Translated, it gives CASSQGQFLNYG. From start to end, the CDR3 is CASSQGQFLNYGYTF.

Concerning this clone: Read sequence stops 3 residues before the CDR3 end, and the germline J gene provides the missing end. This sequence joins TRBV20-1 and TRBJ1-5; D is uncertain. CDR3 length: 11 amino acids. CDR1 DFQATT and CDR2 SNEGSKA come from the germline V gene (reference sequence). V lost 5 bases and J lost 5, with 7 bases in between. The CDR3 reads CSARGDQPQHF. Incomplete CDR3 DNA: TGCAGTGCTCGGGGAGATCAGCCC.